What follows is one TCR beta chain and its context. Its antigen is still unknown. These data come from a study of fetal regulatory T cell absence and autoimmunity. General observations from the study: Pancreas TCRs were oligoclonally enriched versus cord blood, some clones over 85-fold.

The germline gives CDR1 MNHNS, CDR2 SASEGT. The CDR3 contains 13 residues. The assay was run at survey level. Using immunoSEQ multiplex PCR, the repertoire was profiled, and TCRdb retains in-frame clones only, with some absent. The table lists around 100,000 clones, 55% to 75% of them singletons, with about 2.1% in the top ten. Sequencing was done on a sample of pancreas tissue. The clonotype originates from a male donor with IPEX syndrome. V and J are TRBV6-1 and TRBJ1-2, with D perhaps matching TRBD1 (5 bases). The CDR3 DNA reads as TGTGTTCGCAATAACCACCAGGGAGATGGCTACACCTTC. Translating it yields CVRNNHQGDGYTF.